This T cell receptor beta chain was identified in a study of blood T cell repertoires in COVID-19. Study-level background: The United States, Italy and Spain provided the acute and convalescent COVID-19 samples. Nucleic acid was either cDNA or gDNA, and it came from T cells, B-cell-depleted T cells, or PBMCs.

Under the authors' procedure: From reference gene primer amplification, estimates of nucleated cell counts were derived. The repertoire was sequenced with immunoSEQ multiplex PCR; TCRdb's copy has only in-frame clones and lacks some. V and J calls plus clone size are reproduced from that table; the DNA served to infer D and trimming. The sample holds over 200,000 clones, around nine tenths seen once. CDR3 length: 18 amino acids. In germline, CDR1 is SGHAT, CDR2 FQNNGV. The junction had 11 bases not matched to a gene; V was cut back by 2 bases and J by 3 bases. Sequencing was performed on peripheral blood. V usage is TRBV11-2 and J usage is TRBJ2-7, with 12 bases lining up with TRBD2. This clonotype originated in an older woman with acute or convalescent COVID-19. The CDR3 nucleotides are TGTGCCAGCAGCTTACCGGGGGAATCGGGACTAGCGGGCTACGAGCAGTACTTC. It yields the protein CASSLPGESGLAGYEQYF.